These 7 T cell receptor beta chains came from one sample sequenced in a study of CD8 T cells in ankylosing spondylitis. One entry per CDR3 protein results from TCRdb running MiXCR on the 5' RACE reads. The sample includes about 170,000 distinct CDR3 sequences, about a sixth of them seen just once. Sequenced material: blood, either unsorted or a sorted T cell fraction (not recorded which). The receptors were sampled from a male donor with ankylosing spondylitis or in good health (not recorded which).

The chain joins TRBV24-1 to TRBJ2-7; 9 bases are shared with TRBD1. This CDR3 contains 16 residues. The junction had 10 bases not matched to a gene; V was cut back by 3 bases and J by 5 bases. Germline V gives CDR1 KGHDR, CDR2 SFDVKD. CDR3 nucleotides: TGTGCCACCAGTGATCCGGGACAGGGACGTTCTGACGAGCAGTACTTC. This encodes CATSDPGQGRSDEQYF.

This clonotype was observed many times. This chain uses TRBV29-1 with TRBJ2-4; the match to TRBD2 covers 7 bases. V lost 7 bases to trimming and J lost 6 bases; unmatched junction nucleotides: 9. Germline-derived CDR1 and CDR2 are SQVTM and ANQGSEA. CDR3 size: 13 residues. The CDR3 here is CSASWGGPNIQYF. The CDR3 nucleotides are TGCAGCGCATCCTGGGGAGGGCCAAACATTCAGTACTTC.

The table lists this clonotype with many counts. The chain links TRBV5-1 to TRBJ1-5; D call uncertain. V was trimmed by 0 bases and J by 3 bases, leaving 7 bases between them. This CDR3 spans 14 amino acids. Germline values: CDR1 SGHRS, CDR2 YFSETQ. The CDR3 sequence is CASSLDGFNQPQHF. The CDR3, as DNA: TGCGCCAGCAGCTTGGACGGATTCAATCAGCCCCAGCATTTT.

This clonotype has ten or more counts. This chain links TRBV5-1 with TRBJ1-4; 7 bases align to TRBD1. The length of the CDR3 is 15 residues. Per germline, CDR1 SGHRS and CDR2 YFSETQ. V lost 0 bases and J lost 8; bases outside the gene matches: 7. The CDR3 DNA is TGCGCCAGCAGCTTGGATCCGGGACAGACGGAAAAACTGTTTTTT. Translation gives CASSLDPGQTEKLFF.

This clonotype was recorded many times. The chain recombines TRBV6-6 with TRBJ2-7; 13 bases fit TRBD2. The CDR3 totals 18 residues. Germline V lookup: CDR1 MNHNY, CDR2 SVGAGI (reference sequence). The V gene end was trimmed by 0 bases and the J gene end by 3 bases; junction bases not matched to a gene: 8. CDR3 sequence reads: CASSYSSWTSGSFYEQYF. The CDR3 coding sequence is TGTGCCAGCAGTTACTCGTCTTGGACTAGCGGGAGTTTCTACGAGCAGTACTTC.

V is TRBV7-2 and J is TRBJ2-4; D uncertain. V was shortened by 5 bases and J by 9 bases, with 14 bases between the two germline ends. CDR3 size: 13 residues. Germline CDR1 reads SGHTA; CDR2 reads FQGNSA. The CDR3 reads CASSHTSSGIQYF. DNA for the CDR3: TGTGCCAGCAGCCATACCAGCTCCGGCATTCAGTACTTC.

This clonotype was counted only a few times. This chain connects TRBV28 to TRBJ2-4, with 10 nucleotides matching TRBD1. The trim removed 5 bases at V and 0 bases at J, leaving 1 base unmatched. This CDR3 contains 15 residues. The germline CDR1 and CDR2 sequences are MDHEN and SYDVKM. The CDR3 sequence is CASSRQGAAKNIQYF. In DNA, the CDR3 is TGTGCCAGCAGTCGACAGGGGGCAGCCAAAAACATTCAGTACTTC. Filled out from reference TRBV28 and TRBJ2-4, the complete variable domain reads DVKVTQSSRYLVKRTGEKVFLECVQDMDHENMFWYRQDPGLGLRLIYFSYDVKMKEKGDIPEGYSVSREKKERFSLILESASTNQTSMYLCASSRQGAAKNIQYFGAGTRLSVL.